These 30 T cell receptor beta chains were all obtained from the same sample, sequenced in a study of T cell responses to AZD1222 COVID-19 vaccine. Generated by immunoSEQ multiplex PCR, the TCRdb table keeps only in-frame clones and is missing some. The sample has some 150,000 clones, about 93% seen once; the top ten hold 1.5% to 2%. The starting material was peripheral blood, obtained on day 0 of AZD1222 vaccination. Receptor source: an adult in good health.

V and J are TRBV4-1 and TRBJ2-1; D might be TRBD2 (7 bases). V shed 3 bases and J shed 3 bases, with 18 bases lying between them. The CDR3 runs 17 residues. Germline-derived CDR1 and CDR2 are MGHRA and YSYEKL. CDR3 region: CASSQGGATSVYNEQFF. The DNA of the CDR3 is TGCGCCAGCAGCCAGGGGGGGGCCACTAGCGTCTACAATGAGCAGTTCTTC.

The V and J genes are TRBV19 and TRBJ1-1; TRBD1 might be the D (6 bases). The V gene's germline CDR1 is LNHDA and CDR2 SQIVND (reference sequence). Trimming removed 4 bases from V and 7 bases from J, with 25 bases in between. CDR3 length: 17 amino acids. The CDR3 nucleotides are TGTGCCAGTAGTAGGGGGATAGGGAGCGTTTACAGGGTTGAAGCTTTCTTT. The encoded protein is CASSRGIGSVYRVEAFF.

The V and J genes are TRBV5-1 and TRBJ1-2; 8 bases fit TRBD1. Trimming removed 3 bases from V and 8 bases from J; junction bases left unmatched: 15. This CDR3 spans 16 amino acids. Germline CDR1 is SGHRS and CDR2 is YFSETQ. CDR3 amino acids: CASSSERDRPKEGYTF. The CDR3 DNA sequence: TGCGCCAGCAGCTCCGAGCGGGACAGGCCTAAAGAAGGCTACACCTTC.

The chain combines TRBV11-2 with TRBJ1-1; 7 nucleotides match TRBD1. The germline V gene has CDR1 SGHAT and CDR2 FQNNGV. The CDR3 has 15 residues. Trimming at V came to 6 bases and at J to 0 bases, leaving 7 bases not matched to a gene. The CDR3 loop reads CASSRTGQLNTEAFF. The CDR3, as DNA: TGTGCCAGCAGTCGAACGGGACAGCTGAACACTGAAGCTTTCTTT.

This chain joins TRBV7-9 and TRBJ1-4, with 10 bases lining up with TRBD1. Trimming at V came to 4 bases and at J to 4 bases, leaving 12 bases not matched to a gene. CDR1 and CDR2 (germline): SEHNR, FQNEAQ (reference sequence). The CDR3 consists of 18 residues. As DNA, the CDR3 is TGTGCCAGCAGCTCCACCGTCCCGGGACAGGGGCTTAATGAAAAACTGTTTTTT. It yields the protein CASSSTVPGQGLNEKLFF.

The chain recombines TRBV7-2 with TRBJ1-4; 8 bases align to TRBD1. The V and J ends lost 5 bases and 8 bases, in that order; junction bases with no gene match: 7. The CDR3 consists of 14 residues. CDR1 and CDR2 (germline): SGHTA, FQGNSA. As DNA, the CDR3 is TGTGCCAGCAGCCAAAACAGGGGGAAGGAAAAACTGTTTTTT. Protein: CASSQNRGKEKLFF.

This chain uses TRBV30 with TRBJ1-2, with 10 positions matching TRBD1. Germline trimming cut 3 bases from V and 1 base from J; bases unmatched to any gene: 5. This CDR3 spans 15 amino acids. Germline V lookup: CDR1 GTSNPN, CDR2 SVGIG (reference sequence). In nucleotides, the CDR3 is TGTGCCTGGAGCCGAGGACAGGGGGATAACTATGGCTACACCTTC. Translated, it gives CAWSRGQGDNYGYTF.

The chain is built from TRBV5-1 and TRBJ1-5; a possible D gene is TRBD1 (6 bases). Trimming removed 0 bases from V and 1 base from J, with 8 bases in between. Germline CDR1 reads SGHRS; CDR2 reads YFSETQ. CDR3 length: 15 residues. In DNA form, the CDR3 reads TGCGCCAGCAGCTTGGCGCAGGGGAGCAATCAGCCCCAGCATTTT. Translated: CASSLAQGSNQPQHF.

The chain combines TRBV9 with TRBJ2-3, with TRBD2 identical over 11 bases. J was trimmed by 4 bases and V by 3 bases; bases with no gene match: 1. The CDR3 has 14 residues. Germline CDR1 reads SGDLS; CDR2 reads YYNGEE. The CDR3 spells CASSGLAGSDTQYF. CDR3 DNA: TGTGCCAGCAGCGGACTAGCGGGATCAGATACGCAGTATTTT.

This clone was counted a single time. The chain recombines TRBV12-3 or TRBV12-4 with TRBJ1-2, with D possibly matching TRBD1 (6 bases). Trimming left V 5 bases short and J 8 bases short, with 9 bases between. The CDR3 has 11 amino acids. In DNA, the CDR3 is TGTGCCAGCAGTAGGGGGTACGGCTACACCTTC. Protein sequence: CASSRGYGYTF.

V gene TRBV5-1 combines with J gene TRBJ1-1; 9 bases align to TRBD1. V shed 2 bases, J shed 4 bases, and the junction held 3 bases outside the gene matches. CDR3 length: 14 amino acids. Germline lookup yields CDR1 SGHRS and CDR2 YFSETQ. CDR3 in DNA: TGCGCCAGCAGCTTAGGGGGACAGGGCACTGAAGCTTTCTTT. It translates to CASSLGGQGTEAFF.

This sequence joins TRBV6-5 and TRBJ1-2; D is unclear. CDR1 and CDR2 (germline): MNHEY, SVGAGI. V was cut by 5 bases and J by 4 bases, with 14 bases left in between. The CDR3 runs 14 residues. The DNA of the CDR3 is TGTGCCAGCAGTCTGGATAGCTATGGCTATGGCTACACCTTC. Translated: CASSLDSYGYGYTF.

Only a few counts were recorded for this clone. The chain links TRBV5-1 to TRBJ1-1, with TRBD1 identical over 11 bases. With 0 bases clipped from V and 6 bases from J, the junction kept 4 bases outside the gene matches. Germline CDR1 reads SGHRS; CDR2 reads YFSETQ. The CDR3 is made up of 15 amino acids. The DNA for the CDR3 is TGCGCCAGCAGCTTGGCCGGGGGACAGGGGGCTGAAGCTTTCTTT. Encoded protein: CASSLAGGQGAEAFF.

The chain couples TRBV18 to TRBJ1-1; 9 nucleotides match TRBD1. The CDR3 runs 17 residues. V lost 1 base to trimming and J lost 0 bases; unmatched junction nucleotides: 6. Germline V lookup: CDR1 KGHSH, CDR2 LQKENI. CDR3 loop: CASSPLDRGDVNTEAFF. The CDR3 DNA is TGTGCCAGCTCACCACTCGACAGGGGGGACGTGAACACTGAAGCTTTCTTT. The full variable domain, in which reference TRBV18 and TRBJ1-1 provide the parts outside the CDR3, is NAGVMQNPRHLVRRRGQEARLRCSPMKGHSHVYWYRQLPEEGLKFMVYLQKENIIDESGMPKERFSAEFPKEGPSILRIQQVVRGDSAAYFCASSPLDRGDVNTEAFFGQGTRLTVV.

V is TRBV4-1 and J is TRBJ2-2, with D possibly being TRBD2 (5 bases). This CDR3 has 15 residues. CDR1 and CDR2 (germline): MGHRA, YSYEKL. With 7 bases removed from V and 3 bases from J, the gap between germline ends came to 15 bases. CDR3 bases: TGCGCCAGCACGATGGGCCTAGCCTACACCGGGGAGCTGTTTTTT. Its translation: CASTMGLAYTGELFF.

The V call is TRBV14, the J call TRBJ2-2; 13 bases map to TRBD2. V lost 10 bases, J lost 5 bases, and 4 bases stayed unmatched. The germline CDR1 and CDR2 sequences are SGHDN and FVKESK. The CDR3 has 14 residues. The CDR3, as DNA: TGTGCCACCAGGACTAGCGGGAGTACCGGGGAGCTGTTTTTT. This gives the protein CATRTSGSTGELFF.

This chain links TRBV6-5 with TRBJ1-2; a possible D gene is TRBD1 (5 bases). The germline V gene has CDR1 MNHEY and CDR2 SVGAGI. CDR3 length: 13 amino acids. Deletions cut 6 bases from V and 1 base from J, with 9 bases between. CDR3 DNA: TGTGCCAGCAGGACAGATCTTAACTATGGCTACACCTTC. Amino acid sequence: CASRTDLNYGYTF.

This chain connects TRBV19 to TRBJ2-1; TRBD1 or TRBD2 may be the D gene (5 bases each). V lost 5 bases and J lost 1, with 15 bases in between. Looked up from germline, CDR1 is LNHDA and CDR2 is SQIVND (reference sequence). CDR3 length equals 16 residues. For the CDR3, the DNA is TGTGCCAGTAGTTACCCACTAGGGACGTCCTACAATGAGCAGTTCTTC. This encodes CASSYPLGTSYNEQFF.

V usage is TRBV9 and J usage is TRBJ1-3, with D possibly TRBD1 on 6 matching bases. The CDR3 spans 12 residues. Trimming removed 4 bases at V and 4 bases at J, with 6 bases between. Germline values: CDR1 SGDLS, CDR2 YYNGEE. CDR3 in amino acids: CASSTGGNTIYF. The CDR3 DNA sequence: TGTGCCAGCAGCACAGGGGGAAACACCATATATTTT.

V is TRBV29-1 and J is TRBJ1-6; the D gene is possibly TRBD1 (5 bases). The V gene lost 4 bases and the J gene lost 4 bases, with 17 bases spanning the gap. The length of the CDR3 is 16 residues. Germline CDR1 is SQVTM and CDR2 is ANQGSEA. DNA for the CDR3: TGCAGCGTTGTGATGGCCAGGGCGCGATATAATTCACCCCTCCACTTT. Encoded protein: CSVVMARARYNSPLHF. The complete variable domain, with remaining parts taken from reference TRBV29-1 and TRBJ1-6, reads SAVISQKPSRDICQRGTSLTIQCQVDSQVTMMFWYRQQPGQSLTLIATANQGSEATYESGFVIDKFPISRPNLTFSTLTVSNMSPEDSSIYLCSVVMARARYNSPLHFGNGTRLTVT.

This chain links TRBV7-2 with TRBJ1-6; D gene unclear. V was pared by 1 base and J by 6 bases, with 10 bases between. CDR1 SGHTA and CDR2 FQGNSA come from the germline V gene. This CDR3 region has 15 residues. CDR3 amino acids: CASSLEHTANSPLHF. In DNA, the CDR3 is TGTGCCAGCAGCTTAGAGCATACAGCTAATTCACCCCTCCACTTT. The entire variable domain, with the rest obtained from reference TRBV7-2 and TRBJ1-6, is as follows: GAGVSQSPSNKVTEKGKDVELRCDPISGHTALYWYRQSLGQGLEFLIYFQGNSAPDKSGLPSDRFSAERTGGSVSTLTIQRTQQEDSAVYLCASSLEHTANSPLHFGNGTRLTVT.

This sequence joins TRBV5-1 and TRBJ1-1, with 7 bases fitting TRBD1. The CDR3 is 15 amino acids. Trimming removed 9 bases from V and 0 bases from J; junction bases left unmatched: 11. From germline, CDR1 is SGHRS and CDR2 YFSETQ. CDR3 amino acids: CATRRQGVMNTEAFF. The CDR3 DNA reads TGCGCCACCAGGCGACAGGGCGTCATGAACACTGAAGCTTTCTTT.

J is TRBJ2-1 and V is TRBV29-1, with 8 bases aligning to TRBD2. J lost 0 bases, V lost 6 bases, and 10 bases had no gene match. Germline lookup yields CDR1 SQVTM and CDR2 ANQGSEA. CDR3 length: 16 residues. The CDR3: CSVPLAGSPSYNEQFF. In DNA, the CDR3 is TGCAGCGTCCCGCTAGCGGGTTCCCCCTCCTACAATGAGCAGTTCTTC.

Only one count was recorded for this clone. The chain uses TRBV6-5 and TRBJ2-3; D might be TRBD1 (5 bases). V was clipped by 6 bases and J by 2 bases, with 9 bases between them. CDR1 and CDR2 from the germline V gene are MNHEY and SVGAGI. CDR3 size: 13 residues. CDR3 in amino acids: CASSRQYTDTQYF. CDR3 bases: TGTGCCAGCAGCCGACAGTACACAGATACGCAGTATTTT.

The chain has TRBV27 and TRBJ1-2; the match to TRBD1 covers 9 bases. The CDR3 spans 14 residues. Germline CDR1 MNHEY, CDR2 SMNVEV (reference sequence). V lost 5 bases and J lost 2; bases outside the gene matches: 3. The CDR3 nucleotides are TGTGCCAGCAGTACGACAGGGGGAAACTATGGCTACACCTTC. As protein: CASSTTGGNYGYTF.

The genes are TRBV3-1 (or the pseudogene TRBV3-2) and TRBJ1-6; TRBD1 might be the D (6 bases). Germline assignment: CDR1 LGHDT and CDR2 YNNKEL (reference sequence). The CDR3 extends over 17 amino acids. The V end was cut by 0 bases, the J end by 3 bases, with 12 bases between. The CDR3 DNA follows: TGTGCCAGCAGCCAAGACGAGGGGGGGTTCTATAATTCACCCCTCCACTTT. This translates into CASSQDEGGFYNSPLHF.

The V and J genes are TRBV6-4 and TRBJ1-1, with TRBD1 as a possible D gene (5 bases). CDR1 and CDR2 from the germline V gene are MRHNA and SNTAGT. Trimming pared 6 bases from V and 6 bases from J, leaving 14 bases between. The CDR3 loop spans 13 amino acids. The DNA for the CDR3 is TGTGCCAGCAGGCCCGGGGCAGACGCTGAAGCTTTCTTT. Its translation: CASRPGADAEAFF.

The V gene is TRBV19, the J gene TRBJ2-5; D is ambiguous. Trimming cost V 2 bases and J 5 bases, with 12 bases left between them. The CDR3 has 14 residues. CDR1 is LNHDA and CDR2 is SQIVND in the germline V gene (reference sequence). DNA of the CDR3: TGTGCCAGTAGTATAAACCGGGCCGCGGAGACCCAGTACTTC. Translating gives CASSINRAAETQYF.

The chain joins TRBV6-5 to TRBJ1-2; D may be TRBD1 (5 bases). V was clipped by 2 bases and J by 4 bases, with 11 bases between them. The V gene's germline CDR1 is MNHEY and CDR2 SVGAGI. CDR3 size: 14 residues. CDR3 amino acids: CASSYGRGGYGYTF. The CDR3, as DNA: TGTGCCAGCAGTTACGGAAGGGGAGGCTATGGCTACACCTTC.

J is TRBJ1-2 and V is TRBV19; D is unresolved. Between the trimmed V and J ends, which lost 3 bases and 4 bases, there was a span of 9 bases. Germline loops: CDR1 LNHDA, CDR2 SQIVND (reference sequence). The CDR3 is made up of 13 amino acids. CDR3 DNA: TGTGCCAGTAGTATCGGCGACTTCTATGGCTACACCTTC. Its protein product is CASSIGDFYGYTF.